The present T cell receptor (beta chain) was sequenced within a study of CD8 T cells in ankylosing spondylitis. This clonotype showed up just a few times. Its antigen is not identified. Study-level points and caveats: Apparently characteristic of ankylosing spondylitis blood was a TCR beta motif (roughly eight highly homologous variants).

TCRdb fed the 5' RACE reads into MiXCR, producing one record per CDR3 protein. The repertoire consists of around 140,000 distinct CDR3 sequences, with about 15% occurring once and the leading ten covering approximately 30%. CDR1 is SQVTM, CDR2 ANQGSEA, per germline. Trimming pared 1 base from V and 8 bases from J, leaving 15 bases between. The length of the CDR3 is 14 residues. J is TRBJ2-1 and V is TRBV29-1; possibly TRBD1 or TRBD2 for D (5 bases each). The TCR sequence derives from a male donor with ankylosing spondylitis. Material: blood, either unsorted or a sorted T cell fraction (not recorded which). The CDR3 region has the DNA TGCAGCGTTGAAGTCGGGGCCGTCGGATATGAGCAGTTCTTC. It yields the protein CSVEVGAVGYEQFF.